The 26 T cell receptor beta chains in this list originate from one sample, sequenced in a study of blood T cell repertoires in COVID-19. TCRdb's copy holds only in-frame clones and misses some; the assay was immunoSEQ multiplex PCR. The table lists fewer than 250,000 clones, around 85% of them singletons. What was sequenced was PBMCs or T cells enriched from blood (not recorded which). These receptors all come from a middle-aged woman with acute COVID-19.

This chain links TRBV11-2 with TRBJ2-2; 12 positions agree with TRBD2. CDR3 size: 14 residues. V was clipped by 4 bases and J by 9 bases; unmatched bases: 3. CDR1 is SGHAT and CDR2 is FQNNGV in the germline V gene. CDR3 sequence: CASSSGLAGRELFF. The CDR3 DNA is TGTGCCAGCAGCTCGGGACTAGCGGGCAGGGAGCTGTTTTTT.

The chain is built from TRBV11-3 and TRBJ2-6; D unclear. V lost 5 bases and J 0 bases, leaving 5 bases between the germline ends. Germline V gene lookup returns CDR1 SGHNT and CDR2 YENEEA. There are 14 residues in the CDR3. CDR3 sequence reads: CASSPFSGANVLTF. The DNA of the CDR3 is TGTGCCAGCAGCCCTTTCTCTGGGGCCAACGTCCTGACTTTC.

This chain links TRBV2 with TRBJ2-4; D may be TRBD1 (6 bases). This CDR3 spans 15 amino acids. Germline CDR1 reads SNHLY; CDR2 reads FYNNEI. Trimming took off 4 bases at V and 8 bases at J, with 18 bases between the two ends. This CDR3 reads CASSVPAQGGYIQYF. CDR3 sequence (DNA): TGTGCCAGCAGTGTCCCCGCACAGGGTGGGTACATTCAGTACTTC.

The rearrangement links TRBV25-1 to TRBJ2-3, with a possible D match to TRBD2 (6 bases). This CDR3 contains 14 residues. Germline values: CDR1 MGHDK, CDR2 SYGVNS. With 5 bases removed from V and 6 bases from J, the gap between germline ends came to 15 bases. For the CDR3, the DNA is TGTGCCAGCAGTCTTTGGGAGGAGGGGGATACGCAGTATTTT. This gives the protein CASSLWEEGDTQYF.

This chain joins TRBV9 and TRBJ2-2; TRBD2 matches 7 bases. Germline CDR1 reads SGDLS; CDR2 reads YYNGEE. The CDR3 is 17 amino acids. V was clipped by 7 bases and J by 6 bases; unmatched bases: 18. The CDR3 sequence: CASRSAYGGSNSGELFF. In DNA, the CDR3 is TGTGCCAGCCGTTCTGCGTATGGCGGGAGTAATTCCGGGGAGCTGTTTTTT. Drawing the rest from reference TRBV9 and TRBJ2-2, the complete variable domain is DSGVTQTPKHLITATGQRVTLRCSPRSGDLSVYWYQQSLDQGLQFLIQYYNGEERAKGNILERFSAQQFPDLHSELNLSSLELGDSALYFCASRSAYGGSNSGELFFGEGSRLTVL.

On this clone: Different DNA sequences within this sample yield the same CDR3. This chain uses TRBV18 with TRBJ1-1; TRBD1 might be the D (5 bases). The CDR3 is made up of 14 amino acids. CDR1 and CDR2 from the germline V gene are KGHSH and LQKENI. Deletions cut 3 bases from V and 1 base from J, with 9 bases between. CDR3 sequence: CASSPLDTNTEAFF. In nucleotides, the CDR3 is TGTGCCAGCTCACCCTTGGACACGAACACTGAAGCTTTCTTT.

The chain uses TRBV4-1 and TRBJ2-2; D is undetermined. The V gene's germline CDR1 is MGHRA and CDR2 YSYEKL. V was trimmed by 3 bases and J by 6 bases, leaving 5 bases between them. This CDR3 region has 12 residues. CDR3 DNA sequence: TGCGCCAGCAGCCACGTTGCCGGGGAGCTGTTTTTT. As protein: CASSHVAGELFF.

V is TRBV5-1 and J is TRBJ2-1; 10 nucleotides align to TRBD1. Germline V lookup: CDR1 SGHRS, CDR2 YFSETQ. The CDR3 runs to 15 residues. The ends lost 2 bases at V and 5 bases at J; junction bases unmatched: 4. The CDR3 here is CASSLGTGENNEQFF. As DNA, the CDR3 is TGCGCCAGCAGCTTAGGGACAGGGGAAAACAATGAGCAGTTCTTC.

The chain links TRBV11-2 to TRBJ2-1, with a possible D match to TRBD2 (5 bases). The length of the CDR3 is 13 residues. V was shortened by 3 bases and J by 10 bases, with 13 bases between the two germline ends. The germline V gene has CDR1 SGHAT and CDR2 FQNNGV. Written as DNA, the CDR3 is TGTGCCAGCAGCTTTGTCGACGGGAAGGAGCAGTTCTTC. Translation gives CASSFVDGKEQFF.

This clone showed up just once. The CDR3 bases are TGTGCCAGCAGACCCGGACAGGTTGAAGGCTACACCTTC. Translating gives CASRPGQVEGYTF. The chain joins TRBV7-9 to TRBJ1-2; 7 bases fit TRBD1. V shed 6 bases, J shed 8 bases, and the junction held 9 bases outside the gene matches. CDR1 is SEHNR, CDR2 FQNEAQ, per germline (reference sequence). The CDR3 covers 13 residues. Full variable domain (rest looked up from reference TRBV7-9 and TRBJ1-2): DTGVSQNPRHKITKRGQNVTFRCDPISEHNRLYWYRQTLGQGPEFLTYFQNEAQLEKSRLLSDRFSAERPKGSFSTLEIQRTEQGDSAMYLCASRPGQVEGYTFGSGTRLTVV.

This clone has a handful of counts. The chain uses TRBV5-6 and TRBJ2-7; 9 bases align to TRBD1. This CDR3 comprises 14 residues. In germline, CDR1 is SGHDT, CDR2 YYEEEE. V was pared by 3 bases and J by 7 bases, with 8 bases of the junction left unmatched. The CDR3 protein is CASSSGQGRREQYF. CDR3 DNA sequence: TGTGCCAGCAGCTCCGGACAGGGGCGCAGGGAGCAGTACTTC.

CDR3 DNA: TGTGCCAGTAGTACCACCCTAGCGGCCAATTCCTACAATGAGCAGTTCTTC. Translation: CASSTTLAANSYNEQFF. This chain joins TRBV19 and TRBJ2-1; TRBD2 matches at 7 bases. This CDR3 has 17 amino acids. J lost 1 base, V lost 4 bases, and 10 bases had no gene match. Per germline, CDR1 LNHDA and CDR2 SQIVND (reference sequence).

V gene TRBV5-6 combines with J gene TRBJ1-3; maybe TRBD1 (5 bases). The ends were cut back, 5 bases at V and 0 bases at J, with 9 bases in the middle. This CDR3 has 14 amino acids. CDR1 and CDR2 from the germline V gene are SGHDT and YYEEEE. The CDR3: CASSRDSSGNTIYF. The CDR3, as DNA: TGTGCCAGCAGTCGAGACAGCTCTGGAAACACCATATATTTT.

The rearrangement links TRBV28 to TRBJ2-3; 9 nucleotides agree with TRBD2. With V trimmed by 7 bases and J by 0 bases, 8 bases remained unmatched. This CDR3 has 16 amino acids. Germline V CDR1 and CDR2: MDHEN, SYDVKM. DNA for the CDR3: TGTGCCAGCACACCTAGCGGGGCTACTAGCACAGATACGCAGTATTTT. The encoded protein is CASTPSGATSTDTQYF.

The chain joins TRBV18 to TRBJ2-1; TRBD2 is a possible D gene (6 bases). The CDR3 sequence is 20 residues long. Germline-derived CDR1 and CDR2 are KGHSH and LQKENI. The V and J ends lost 2 bases and 2 bases respectively, with 25 bases between them. CDR3: CASSPKFLDGGPLAYNEQFF. The CDR3 region has the DNA TGTGCCAGCTCACCAAAATTTTTGGACGGGGGACCGCTAGCCTACAATGAGCAGTTCTTC.

The chain joins TRBV7-6 to TRBJ1-1; 7 nucleotides match TRBD1. CDR3 length: 13 amino acids. V dropped 1 base and J dropped 6; count of bases not matched to a gene: 2. Germline V lookup: CDR1 SGHVS, CDR2 FNYEAQ. In DNA form, the CDR3 reads TGTGCCAGCAGCTTAGGGCAGGGGGCTGAAGCTTTCTTT. Amino acids: CASSLGQGAEAFF.

The chain carries TRBV7-8 and TRBJ2-3; weak D call: TRBD1 (6 bases). The germline gives CDR1 SGHVS, CDR2 FQNEAQ. This CDR3 is built from 15 residues. The V end was cut by 1 base, the J end by 5 bases, with 13 bases between. CDR3 bases: TGTGCCAGCAGCTTAGACAGGGTACTAGGAGATACGCAGTATTTT. Translating it yields CASSLDRVLGDTQYF.

This chain joins TRBV5-1 and TRBJ1-3; possible D gene TRBD1, 5 bases. The germline gives CDR1 SGHRS, CDR2 YFSETQ. With 3 bases removed from V and 1 base from J, the gap between germline ends came to 14 bases. The CDR3 runs 16 residues. The CDR3 bases are TGCGCCAGCAGCTGGAGCGACAGACCTTCTGGAAACACCATATATTTT. It translates to CASSWSDRPSGNTIYF.

This clone has only one observation. The chain joins TRBV11-2 to TRBJ2-1; D unclear. The CDR3 extends over 15 amino acids. Germline V gene sequence: CDR1 SGHAT, CDR2 FQNNGV. Trimming took 2 bases from V and 0 from J, leaving 8 bases between them. The CDR3 nucleotides read TGTGCCAGCAGCTTAAGCGACCTCTCCTACAATGAGCAGTTCTTC. As protein: CASSLSDLSYNEQFF.

The J gene is TRBJ1-2, the V gene TRBV10-3, with D possibly TRBD1 on 5 matching bases. The CDR3 has 12 residues. V was pared by 4 bases and J by 3 bases, with 6 bases between. Germline-derived CDR1 and CDR2 are ENHRY and SYGVKD. The CDR3 loop reads CAISAGYYGYTF. For the CDR3, the DNA is TGTGCCATCAGTGCAGGGTACTATGGCTACACCTTC.

This chain links TRBV5-8 with TRBJ1-5; D perhaps matches TRBD1 (6 bases). CDR1 and CDR2 from the germline V gene are SGHTS and YDEGEE. V dropped 0 bases and J dropped 5 bases, with 6 bases sitting between them. CDR3 length: 13 amino acids. DNA of the CDR3: TGTGCCAGCAGCTTGGACAGGGATCAGCCCCAGCATTTT. It encodes CASSLDRDQPQHF.

This chain connects TRBV5-6 to TRBJ2-5, with D perhaps TRBD1 (5 bases). Trimming left V 1 base short and J 9 bases short, with 16 bases between. This CDR3 contains 14 residues. Germline CDR1 reads SGHDT; CDR2 reads YYEEEE. The CDR3 loop is CASSLLQGVVPQYF. DNA for the CDR3: TGTGCCAGCAGCTTGCTCCAGGGTGTCGTGCCCCAGTACTTC.

The rearrangement joins TRBV7-3 to TRBJ1-2; TRBD1 might be the D (6 bases). Germline V gene data show CDR1 as SGHTA and CDR2 as FQGTGA. This CDR3 comprises 15 residues. V was shortened by 6 bases and J by 4 bases, with 18 bases between the two germline ends. CDR3 region: CASRKGGEGFYGYTF. CDR3 DNA: TGTGCCAGCAGGAAAGGGGGGGAAGGTTTCTATGGCTACACCTTC.

V gene TRBV3-1 (or the pseudogene TRBV3-2) combines with J gene TRBJ2-2, with 9 nucleotides matching TRBD2. Germline V gives CDR1 LGHDT, CDR2 YNNKEL (reference sequence). The CDR3 length is 18 residues. The trim removed 2 bases at V and 1 base at J, leaving 8 bases unmatched. CDR3 sequence: CASSQWAATSGNTGELFF. CDR3 DNA sequence: TGTGCCAGCAGCCAATGGGCCGCGACTAGCGGGAACACCGGGGAGCTGTTTTTT.

This sequence joins TRBV27 and TRBJ2-2; 10 bases line up with TRBD2. Germline-derived CDR1 and CDR2 are MNHEY and SMNVEV (reference sequence). The ends lost 7 bases at V and 1 base at J; junction bases unmatched: 6. The CDR3 covers 16 residues. CDR3 amino acids: CASKPGLALNTGELFF. The CDR3 DNA reads as TGTGCCAGCAAACCGGGACTAGCGTTGAACACCGGGGAGCTGTTTTTT.

The chain recombines TRBV7-9 with TRBJ1-1, with D possibly being TRBD1 (6 bases). V was cut by 5 bases and J by 9 bases, with 16 bases left in between. Germline V gene lookup returns CDR1 SEHNR and CDR2 FQNEAQ (reference sequence). The CDR3 loop spans 13 amino acids. Here the CDR3 reads CASSPPGGPQAFF. CDR3 DNA sequence: TGTGCCAGCAGCCCCCCGGGGGGCCCCCAAGCTTTCTTT.